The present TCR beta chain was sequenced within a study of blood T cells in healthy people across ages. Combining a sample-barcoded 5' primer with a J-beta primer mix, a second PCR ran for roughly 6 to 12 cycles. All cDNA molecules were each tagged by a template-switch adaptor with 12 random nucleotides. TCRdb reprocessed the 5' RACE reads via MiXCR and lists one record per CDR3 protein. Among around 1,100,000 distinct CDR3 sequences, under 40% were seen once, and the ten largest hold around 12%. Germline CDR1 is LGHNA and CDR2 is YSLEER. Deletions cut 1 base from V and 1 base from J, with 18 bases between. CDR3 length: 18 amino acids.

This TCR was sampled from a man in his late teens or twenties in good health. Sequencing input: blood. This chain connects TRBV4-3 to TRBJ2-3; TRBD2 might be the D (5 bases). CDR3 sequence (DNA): TGCGCCAGCAGCCAAGGACCGGGAACAACCACCGGCACAGATACGCAGTATTTT. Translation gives CASSQGPGTTTGTDTQYF.